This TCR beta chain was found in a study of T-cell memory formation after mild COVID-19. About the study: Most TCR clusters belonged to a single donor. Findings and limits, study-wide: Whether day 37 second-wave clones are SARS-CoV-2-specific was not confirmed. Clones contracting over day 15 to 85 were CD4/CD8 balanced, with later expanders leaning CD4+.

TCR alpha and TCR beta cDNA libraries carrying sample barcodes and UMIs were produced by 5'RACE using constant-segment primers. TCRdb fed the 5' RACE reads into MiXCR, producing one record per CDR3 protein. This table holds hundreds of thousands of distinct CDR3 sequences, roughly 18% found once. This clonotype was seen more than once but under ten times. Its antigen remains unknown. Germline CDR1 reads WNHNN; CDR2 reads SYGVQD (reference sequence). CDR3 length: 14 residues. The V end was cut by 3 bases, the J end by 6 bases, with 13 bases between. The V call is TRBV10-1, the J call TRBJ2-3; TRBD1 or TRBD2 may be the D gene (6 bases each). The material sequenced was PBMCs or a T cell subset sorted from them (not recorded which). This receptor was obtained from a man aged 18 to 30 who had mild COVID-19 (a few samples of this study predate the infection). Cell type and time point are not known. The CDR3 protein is CASSESWGADTQYF. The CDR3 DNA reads TGCGCCAGCAGTGAAAGTTGGGGGGCCGATACGCAGTATTTT.